This passage covers 5 T cell receptor beta chains from one sample sequenced in a study of blood T cell repertoires in COVID-19. TCRdb's table, derived via immunoSEQ multiplex PCR, lists solely in-frame clones and lacks some. The sample contains approximately 84,000 clones, roughly 83% of which appear only once. The sample was peripheral blood. These receptor sequences come from a human donor in a cohort sampled during active COVID-19.

J is TRBJ1-6 and V is TRBV10-2; no clear D. Germline values: CDR1 WSHSY, CDR2 SAAADI. This CDR3 is 17 amino acids long. V was shortened by 5 bases and J by 8 bases, with 22 bases between the two germline ends. Here the CDR3 reads CASSSTLEAYIDSPLHF. The CDR3 DNA reads as TGCGCCAGCAGTTCGACCCTAGAAGCGTATATTGATTCACCCCTCCACTTT.

The chain uses TRBV2 and TRBJ2-1, with D possibly matching TRBD2 (6 bases). CDR1 is SNHLY and CDR2 is FYNNEI in the germline V gene. V was trimmed by 6 bases and J by 2 bases, leaving 11 bases between them. CDR3 length: 14 residues. The CDR3 region is CASRGGEPYNEQFF. The DNA for the CDR3 is TGTGCCAGCAGGGGCGGGGAGCCCTACAATGAGCAGTTCTTC. The whole variable domain, remainder taken from reference TRBV2 and TRBJ2-1, is EPEVTQTPSHQVTQMGQEVILRCVPISNHLYFYWYRQILGQKVEFLVSFYNNEISEKSEIFDDQFSVERPDGSNFTLKIRSTKLEDSAMYFCASRGGEPYNEQFFGPGTRLTVL.

This rearrangement joins TRBV5-6 to TRBJ1-6, with 11 bases that match TRBD1. Unmatched junction bases numbered 9, after V lost 4 bases and J lost 9 bases. This CDR3 is built from 16 residues. The germline gives CDR1 SGHDT, CDR2 YYEEEE. CDR3 protein: CASSTRTGGWGSPLHF. The CDR3 region has the DNA TGTGCCAGCAGCACCCGGACAGGGGGCTGGGGTTCACCCCTCCACTTT. The whole variable domain, filled in from reference TRBV5-6 and TRBJ1-6, reads DAGVTQSPTHLIKTRGQQVTLRCSPKSGHDTVSWYQQALGQGPQFIFQYYEEEERQRGNFPDRFSGHQFPNYSSELNVNALLLGDSALYLCASSTRTGGWGSPLHFGNGTRLTVT.

This clone was seen just once. V gene TRBV9 combines with J gene TRBJ1-2; unclear D gene. This CDR3 has 15 residues. Trimming cost V 0 bases and J 3 bases, with 12 bases left between them. Germline CDR1 reads SGDLS; CDR2 reads YYNGEE. The DNA for the CDR3 is TGTGCCAGCAGCGTAGATTGGAAGACACACTATGGCTACACCTTC. Encoded protein: CASSVDWKTHYGYTF.

This clone appeared once. The chain has TRBV28 and TRBJ2-5; TRBD2 agrees at 7 bases. V gave up 8 bases and J gave up 3 bases; unmatched junction bases: 6. CDR1 MDHEN and CDR2 SYDVKM come from the germline V gene. The CDR3 runs to 13 residues. The CDR3 is CASLFRGEETQYF. For the CDR3, the DNA is TGTGCCAGCCTATTCCGGGGGGAAGAGACCCAGTACTTC.